The 15 T cell receptor beta chains in this list originate from one sample, sequenced in a study of T-cell memory formation after mild COVID-19. TCRdb passed the 5' RACE reads through MiXCR, listing each CDR3 protein once. This sample carries hundreds of thousands of distinct CDR3 sequences, around 15% of them seen once, and the ten largest clones take approximately 20%. Sequences were obtained from PBMCs or a T cell subset sorted from them (not recorded which). The receptors shown here come from a man between 18 and 29 years old who had mild COVID-19 (a few samples of this study predate the infection). Cell type and time point are not known.

The sample holds a few counts of this clonotype. The chain couples TRBV7-6 to TRBJ1-1; D is undetermined. CDR3 length: 13 amino acids. Germline V lookup: CDR1 SGHVS, CDR2 FNYEAQ. V was shortened by 5 bases and J by 2 bases, with 9 bases between the two germline ends. DNA of the CDR3: TGTGCCAGCAGCCTAAACGGAAACACTGAAGCTTTCTTT. Translating it yields CASSLNGNTEAFF.

The chain joins TRBV20-1 to TRBJ2-2, with D uncertain. CDR3 length: 13 amino acids. Looked up from germline, CDR1 is DFQATT and CDR2 is SNEGSKA (reference sequence). Deletions cut 2 bases from V and 6 bases from J, with 10 bases between. The CDR3 DNA sequence: TGCAGTGCTAGACCGGGTGGTCCCGGGGAGCTGTTTTTT. This sequence encodes CSARPGGPGELFF.

The chain couples TRBV6-1 to TRBJ1-1, with D unclear. The CDR3 has 15 residues. Per the germline V gene, CDR1 is MNHNS and CDR2 is SASEGT. V lost 4 bases, J lost 5 bases, and 17 bases lay in between. CDR3 loop: CASSVSRAYGTEAFF. CDR3 coding DNA: TGTGCCAGCAGTGTCTCTCGGGCCTACGGTACTGAAGCTTTCTTT.

A few counts support this clonotype. The chain uses TRBV9 and TRBJ1-1; D is uncertain. Trimming pared 0 bases from V and 4 bases from J, leaving 13 bases between. The germline V gene encodes CDR1 SGDLS and CDR2 YYNGEE. The CDR3 consists of 15 residues. Here the CDR3 DNA reads TGTGCCAGCAGCGTAGATGGCCTATCAGGCACTGAAGCTTTCTTT. This sequence encodes CASSVDGLSGTEAFF.

The J gene is TRBJ2-2, the V gene TRBV5-1; D gene ambiguous. This CDR3 region has 15 residues. The V gene's germline CDR1 is SGHRS and CDR2 YFSETQ. V lost 1 base, J lost 3 bases, and 10 bases lay in between. The CDR3 loop reads CASSLKFEYTGELFF. The CDR3 coding sequence is TGCGCCAGCAGCTTGAAGTTTGAATACACCGGGGAGCTGTTTTTT.

This clonotype has at least ten counts. This rearrangement joins TRBV5-1 to TRBJ2-3; D ambiguous. The length of the CDR3 is 14 residues. Germline V gives CDR1 SGHRS, CDR2 YFSETQ. Deletions cut 5 bases from V and 1 base from J, with 11 bases between. In nucleotides, the CDR3 is TGCGCCAGCAGGCCAAGTTGGGGCACAGATACGCAGTATTTT. This sequence encodes CASRPSWGTDTQYF.

This chain uses TRBV5-1 with TRBJ1-1, with 7 nucleotides matching TRBD1. In germline, CDR1 is SGHRS, CDR2 YFSETQ. The CDR3 runs to 16 residues. With V trimmed by 3 bases and J by 2 bases, 10 bases remained unmatched. The CDR3 DNA is TGCGCCAGCAGCTCAACCCCGGGACAGCCAAACACTGAAGCTTTCTTT. This gives the protein CASSSTPGQPNTEAFF.

This clonotype was seen only a few times. The rearrangement joins TRBV6-2 or TRBV6-3 to TRBJ1-1; tentatively, D is TRBD1 (6 bases). The CDR3 is 17 residues long. Per the germline V gene, CDR1 is MNHEY and CDR2 is SVGEGT. V lost 6 bases to trimming and J lost 0 bases, with 20 bases between them. This CDR3 is CASSRIYPGHLNTEAFF. The CDR3 DNA sequence: TGTGCCAGCAGCAGAATTTATCCGGGACACCTGAACACTGAAGCTTTCTTT.

The gene calls are TRBV12-3 or TRBV12-4 and TRBJ2-5, with TRBD1 identical over 11 bases. CDR3 length: 16 residues. Trimming removed 6 bases from V and 4 bases from J; junction bases left unmatched: 10. The chain's CDR3 is CASRARTGGRSETQYF. CDR3 coding DNA: TGTGCCAGCAGGGCCCGGACAGGGGGCAGGTCAGAGACCCAGTACTTC.

This clonotype was detected only a few times. The CDR3 DNA reads TGCGCCAGCAGCCCCCTAGGTAGCGCGTTCACAGATACGCAGTATTTT. This gives the protein CASSPLGSAFTDTQYF. The genes are TRBV5-1 and TRBJ2-3; possibly TRBD2 for D (5 bases). Germline lookup yields CDR1 SGHRS and CDR2 YFSETQ. This CDR3 is built from 16 residues. Between the trimmed V and J ends, which lost 4 bases and 2 bases, there was a span of 17 bases.

The rearrangement uses TRBV3-1 and TRBJ2-3; D perhaps matches TRBD2 (6 bases). Germline CDR1 LGHDT, CDR2 YNNKEL (reference sequence). V dropped 9 bases and J dropped 1 base, with 14 bases sitting between them. CDR3 length: 14 amino acids. The CDR3 region is CASGGGRRTDTQYF. CDR3 DNA sequence: TGTGCCAGTGGAGGAGGGCGGCGCACAGATACGCAGTATTTT.

This clonotype turned up a few times. This chain connects TRBV6-2 or TRBV6-3 to TRBJ2-1; D may match TRBD1 or TRBD2 (5 bases each). Trimming took 6 bases from V and 6 from J, leaving 27 bases between them. CDR1 and CDR2 from the germline V gene are MNHEY and SVGEGT. The CDR3 runs to 18 residues. CDR3 protein: CASSRLSPGAFDINEQFF. In nucleotides, the CDR3 is TGTGCCAGCAGCCGATTATCCCCCGGGGCTTTCGATATCAATGAGCAGTTCTTC.

This chain joins TRBV7-2 and TRBJ2-3; TRBD1 is a possible D gene (5 bases). Trimming removed 3 bases at V and 1 base at J, with 11 bases between. Germline CDR1 reads SGHTA; CDR2 reads FQGNSA. The CDR3 is 15 amino acids. Here the CDR3 reads CASSLKSRGTDTQYF. The CDR3 nucleotides are TGTGCCAGCAGCTTGAAGTCCAGGGGCACAGATACGCAGTATTTT.

V and J are TRBV29-1 and TRBJ1-4; D ambiguous. V lost 7 bases and J 7 bases, leaving 16 bases between the germline ends. Germline loops: CDR1 SQVTM, CDR2 ANQGSEA. The CDR3 loop spans 13 amino acids. CDR3 nucleotide sequence: TGCAGCGCTCAAAAGGAGTTTCCTGAAAAACTGTTTTTT. Its protein product is CSAQKEFPEKLFF. The full variable domain, in which reference TRBV29-1 and TRBJ1-4 provide the parts outside the CDR3, is SAVISQKPSRDICQRGTSLTIQCQVDSQVTMMFWYRQQPGQSLTLIATANQGSEATYESGFVIDKFPISRPNLTFSTLTVSNMSPEDSSIYLCSAQKEFPEKLFFGSGTQLSVL.

This clonotype was counted at least ten times. V and J are TRBV7-3 and TRBJ1-1; no reliable D call. This CDR3 contains 14 residues. Trimming pared 8 bases from V and 1 base from J, leaving 14 bases between. Germline CDR1 SGHTA, CDR2 FQGTGA. The CDR3 sequence: CASRLGPQNTEAFF. The DNA of the CDR3 is TGTGCCAGCCGACTCGGACCCCAGAACACTGAAGCTTTCTTT.